The entry that follows covers one T cell receptor (beta chain) sequence. The antigen remains unidentified. The source of the sample is a study of PD-L1 blockade in urothelial cancer. The overall study: Samples of blood were analyzed 3 weeks (second dose) and 6 weeks after treatment start.

Each patient gave between 1 and 8 samples of peripheral blood mononuclear cells, which were collected pretreatment and during treatment. The method was immunoSEQ multiplex PCR; TCRdb's version includes in-frame clones alone and lacks a portion of them. The sample has about 39,000 clones, roughly 89% seen once; the top ten hold about 1.9%. Study-wide results and limits: Durable-benefit patients showed greater tumor-associated blood clone expansion at 3 weeks.

The receptor's source is a man in his 60s with urothelial cancer. The material sequenced was PBMCs, taken around atezolizumab (anti-PD-L1) treatment.

As DNA, the CDR3 is TGTGCCAGCTCACCAAACGCTGACATGACCTACGAGCAGTACTTC. This codes for CASSPNADMTYEQYF. V is TRBV18 and J is TRBJ2-7; D is uncertain. This CDR3 contains 15 residues. Germline lookup yields CDR1 KGHSH and CDR2 LQKENI. V was clipped by 2 bases and J by 2 bases, with 13 bases between them.